Each of the 16 T cell receptor beta chains below was sequenced from the same sample in a study of T-cell reconstitution after alpha-beta-depleted transplantation in children. During its preparation, the TCRbeta library received unique molecular identifiers. TCRdb recomputed calls from the PCR reads with MiXCR, one row per CDR3 protein. This sample yields 500,000 to 600,000 distinct CDR3 sequences, of which 25% to 30% are seen a single time; just over 35% belongs to the top ten. The sequencing used PBMCs, collected before TCRalphabeta/CD19-depleted stem cell transplant. The receptor source for this set is a boy younger than two with Wiskott-Aldrich syndrome, due to receive a stem cell transplant.

The rearrangement links TRBV7-3 to TRBJ2-1; D might be TRBD1 (6 bases). The germline V and J ends were trimmed by 0 bases and 8 bases, with 11 bases remaining between them. Germline lookup yields CDR1 SGHTA and CDR2 FQGTGA. This CDR3 has 14 amino acids. The CDR3 DNA sequence: TGTGCCAGCAGCTTAACCCCACAGGGCCATGAGCAGTTCTTC. Translated, it gives CASSLTPQGHEQFF.

J is TRBJ2-7 and V is TRBV29-1; 9 nucleotides align to TRBD2. The V gene end was trimmed by 5 bases and the J gene end by 4 bases; junction bases not matched to a gene: 6. Germline values: CDR1 SQVTM, CDR2 ANQGSEA. The CDR3 is 13 amino acids. The CDR3 region is CSVQTSGSYEQYF. The DNA for the CDR3 is TGCAGCGTTCAGACTAGCGGATCGTACGAGCAGTACTTC.

This clonotype turned up a few times. The gene calls are TRBV5-5 and TRBJ1-1; D gene uncertain. CDR3 size: 13 residues. Germline CDR1 is SGHKS and CDR2 is YYEKEE (reference sequence). Trimming took 4 bases from V and 4 from J, leaving 11 bases between them. The CDR3 DNA reads as TGTGCCAGCAGCCTAACAGCGTTCACTGAAGCTTTCTTT. Translating it yields CASSLTAFTEAFF.

The chain links TRBV28 to TRBJ2-6, with D maybe TRBD1 (5 bases). The CDR3 is 15 residues long. The V and J ends lost 6 bases and 2 bases respectively, with 11 bases between them. From germline, CDR1 is MDHEN and CDR2 SYDVKM. The CDR3 loop reads CASRPIGAGANVLTF. The DNA for the CDR3 is TGTGCCAGCAGACCTATAGGGGCTGGGGCCAACGTCCTGACTTTC.

This sequence joins TRBV5-1 and TRBJ2-1; no reliable D call. CDR3 size: 15 residues. Germline CDR1 reads SGHRS; CDR2 reads YFSETQ. With 4 bases removed from V and 3 bases from J, the gap between germline ends came to 14 bases. CDR3 sequence reads: CASSPVVEIYNEQFF. CDR3 nucleotides: TGCGCCAGCAGCCCGGTGGTCGAGATCTACAATGAGCAGTTCTTC.

The chain has TRBV5-1 and TRBJ1-1; tentative D call: TRBD1 (5 bases). This CDR3 has 17 amino acids. Trimming took off 6 bases at V and 3 bases at J, with 24 bases between the two ends. Germline values: CDR1 SGHRS, CDR2 YFSETQ. CDR3 loop: CASTRGVKAIGDTEAFF. The CDR3 DNA reads TGCGCCAGCACCCGAGGGGTTAAGGCCATCGGGGACACTGAAGCTTTCTTT.

The chain recombines TRBV3-1 with TRBJ1-2; D is ambiguous. Looked up from germline, CDR1 is LGHDT and CDR2 is YNNKEL (reference sequence). Trimming removed 7 bases from V and 5 bases from J, with 8 bases in between. The CDR3 consists of 11 residues. The CDR3 region has the DNA TGTGCCAGCAACGGACCATATGGCTACACCTTC. Translation: CASNGPYGYTF. Combining the CDR3 with reference TRBV3-1 and TRBJ1-2 gives the whole variable domain DTAVSQTPKYLVTQMGNDKSIKCEQNLGHDTMYWYKQDSKKFLKIMFSYNNKELIINETVPNRFSPKSPDKAHLNLHINSLELGDSAVYFCASNGPYGYTFGSGTRLTVV.

V gene TRBV5-1 combines with J gene TRBJ2-7, with TRBD1 matching 9 bases. The CDR3 length is 14 residues. Losses at the gene ends were 3 bases for V and 5 bases for J; bases not matched to a gene: 6. Germline V gene lookup returns CDR1 SGHRS and CDR2 YFSETQ. The CDR3 spells CASSYRDRVDEQYF. CDR3 in DNA: TGCGCCAGCAGCTACCGGGACAGGGTCGACGAGCAGTACTTC.

In this sample, this clonotype turned up a few times. The chain combines TRBV5-1 with TRBJ2-6; no clear D gene. Trimming shortened V by 1 base and J by 0 bases, and 11 bases separated the two germline ends. Germline V gives CDR1 SGHRS, CDR2 YFSETQ. The CDR3 spans 17 residues. The CDR3 reads CASSLSGLPSGANVLTF. CDR3 DNA: TGCGCCAGCAGCTTGTCCGGGCTACCCTCTGGGGCCAACGTCCTGACTTTC.

V is TRBV10-3 and J is TRBJ2-7; 8 nucleotides agree with TRBD2. Germline V gene data show CDR1 as ENHRY and CDR2 as SYGVKD. CDR3 length: 13 amino acids. V dropped 10 bases and J dropped 3; count of bases not matched to a gene: 8. The CDR3 loop is CATRAAGGYEQYF. The CDR3 DNA sequence: TGTGCCACTCGGGCGGCGGGAGGCTACGAGCAGTACTTC.

Only a few counts were recorded for this clonotype. This chain links TRBV25-1 with TRBJ2-1, with 8 nucleotides matching TRBD2. The J segment lost 5 bases and the V segment lost 1 base, leaving 10 bases of the junction unmatched. Germline V gene lookup returns CDR1 MGHDK and CDR2 SYGVNS. This CDR3 is 17 amino acids long. CDR3: CASSEFPGLEDHNEQFF. The CDR3, as DNA: TGTGCCAGCAGTGAATTCCCGGGACTAGAAGACCACAATGAGCAGTTCTTC.

This clonotype has just a few counts. The genes are TRBV10-3 and TRBJ2-5, with D possibly TRBD2 on 7 matching bases. Trimming took off 10 bases at V and 5 bases at J, with 17 bases between the two ends. The germline gives CDR1 ENHRY, CDR2 SYGVKD. The CDR3 runs 13 residues. The CDR3 nucleotides are TGTGCCACCCTCTCCAGGGGAGGGGAGACCCAGTACTTC. This codes for CATLSRGGETQYF.

The chain carries TRBV6-1 and TRBJ2-3; D unresolved. Trimming took off 10 bases at V and 0 bases at J, with 14 bases between the two ends. CDR1 is MNHNS and CDR2 is SASEGT in the germline V gene. This CDR3 region has 14 residues. Here the CDR3 DNA reads TGTGCCACCCTAGACTCTGGGAGCACAGATACGCAGTATTTT. It specifies CATLDSGSTDTQYF.

The chain uses TRBV30 and TRBJ2-1; D not certain. Germline assignment: CDR1 GTSNPN and CDR2 SVGIG (reference sequence). V was clipped by 5 bases and J by 15 bases, with 14 bases between them. The CDR3 consists of 10 residues. The CDR3: CAWGVVGLFF. The DNA for the CDR3 is TGTGCCTGGGGAGTTGTTGGGCTGTTCTTC.

This clonotype was found a few times. The chain recombines TRBV7-2 with TRBJ1-4, with D possibly matching TRBD1 (5 bases). CDR1 is SGHTA, CDR2 FQGNSA, per germline. This CDR3 is 15 amino acids long. V was cut by 5 bases and J by 5 bases, with 15 bases left in between. Written as DNA, the CDR3 is TGTGCCAGCAGCGCCCCGTGGGGGGACAATGAAAAACTGTTTTTT. The encoded protein is CASSAPWGDNEKLFF.

The chain combines TRBV5-1 with TRBJ1-2; 9 bases match TRBD1. Germline CDR1 and CDR2: SGHRS and YFSETQ. V shed 5 bases, J shed 2 bases, and the junction held 4 bases outside the gene matches. The CDR3 extends over 14 amino acids. CDR3 protein: CASRGQGTNYGYTF. The CDR3 DNA sequence: TGCGCCAGCAGGGGACAGGGAACGAACTATGGCTACACCTTC.